This TCR beta chain came from a study of shared clonotypes between healthy human individuals. CD4+ cells were split into CD45RA+ naive and CD45RA-negative memory subsets. Sequencing used immunoSEQ multiplex PCR; TCRdb keeps in-frame clones, though not all of them. Found here are 650,000 to 800,000 clones, roughly two thirds of them singletons; the top ten hold more than 1.5%. Germline CDR1 SNHLY, CDR2 FYNNEI. CDR3 size: 14 residues. V was cut by 3 bases and J by 9 bases, with 17 bases left in between. The source is a woman younger than 45 in good health. The J gene is TRBJ2-5, the V gene TRBV2, with a weak D call TRBD2 (6 bases). The sample was memory CD4+ T cells sorted from blood. As for subset: CD45RA-negative fraction. CDR3 coding DNA: TGTGCCAGCAGTGACGCGACTCGGGGGTCGGCCCAGTACTTC. This translates into CASSDATRGSAQYF. The variable domain in full, with the rest retrieved from reference TRBV2 and TRBJ2-5, is EPEVTQTPSHQVTQMGQEVILRCVPISNHLYFYWYRQILGQKVEFLVSFYNNEISEKSEIFDDQFSVERPDGSNFTLKIRSTKLEDSAMYFCASSDATRGSAQYFGPGTRLLVL.